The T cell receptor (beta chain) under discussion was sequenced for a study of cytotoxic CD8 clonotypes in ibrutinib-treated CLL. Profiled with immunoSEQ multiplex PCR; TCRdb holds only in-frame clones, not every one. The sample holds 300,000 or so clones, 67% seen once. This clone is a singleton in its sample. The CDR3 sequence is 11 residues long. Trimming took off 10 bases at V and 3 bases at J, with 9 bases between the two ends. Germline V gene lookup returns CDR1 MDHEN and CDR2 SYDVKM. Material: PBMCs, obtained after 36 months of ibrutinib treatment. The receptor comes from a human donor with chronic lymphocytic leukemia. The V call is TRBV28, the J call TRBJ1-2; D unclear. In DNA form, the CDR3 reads TGTGCCATACGGTCGTACTATGGCTACACCTTC. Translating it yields CAIRSYYGYTF.